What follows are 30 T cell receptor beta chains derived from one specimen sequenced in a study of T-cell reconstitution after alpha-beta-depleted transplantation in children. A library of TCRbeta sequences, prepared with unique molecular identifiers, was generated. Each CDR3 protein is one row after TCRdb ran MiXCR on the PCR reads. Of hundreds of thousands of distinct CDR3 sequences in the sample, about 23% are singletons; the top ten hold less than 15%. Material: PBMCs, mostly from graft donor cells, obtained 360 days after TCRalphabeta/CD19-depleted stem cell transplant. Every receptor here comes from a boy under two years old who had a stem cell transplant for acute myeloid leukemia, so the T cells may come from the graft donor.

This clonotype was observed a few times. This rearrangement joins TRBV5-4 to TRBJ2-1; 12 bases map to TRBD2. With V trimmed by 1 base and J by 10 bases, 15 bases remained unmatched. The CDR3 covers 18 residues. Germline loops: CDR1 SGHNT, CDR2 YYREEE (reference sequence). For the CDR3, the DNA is TGTGCCAGCAGCTTGTATTCCCTACTAGCGGGGGGTTCAGGGGAGCAGTTCTTC. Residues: CASSLYSLLAGGSGEQFF.

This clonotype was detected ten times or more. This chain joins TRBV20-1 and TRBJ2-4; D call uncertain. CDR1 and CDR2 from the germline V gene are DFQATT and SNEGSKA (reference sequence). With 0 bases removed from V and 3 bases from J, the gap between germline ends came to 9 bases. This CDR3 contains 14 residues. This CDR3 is CSARDRLYKNIQYF. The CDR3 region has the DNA TGCAGTGCTAGAGATCGGTTGTACAAAAACATTCAGTACTTC.

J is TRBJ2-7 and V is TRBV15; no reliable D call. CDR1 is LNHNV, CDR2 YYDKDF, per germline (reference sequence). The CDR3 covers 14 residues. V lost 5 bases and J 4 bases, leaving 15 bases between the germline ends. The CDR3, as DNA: TGTGCCACCAGCCTTTCCCGGGCACCTTACGAGCAGTACGTC. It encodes CATSLSRAPYEQYV.

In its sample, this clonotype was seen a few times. CDR3 coding DNA: TGTGCCAGCAGCCGAGCGGCTAATGAGCAGTTCTTC. As protein: CASSRAANEQFF. The rearrangement joins TRBV4-2 to TRBJ2-1; perhaps TRBD2 as D (5 bases). This CDR3 comprises 12 residues. V was clipped by 4 bases and J by 7 bases, with 8 bases between them. Germline V gene lookup returns CDR1 LGHNA and CDR2 YNFKEQ.

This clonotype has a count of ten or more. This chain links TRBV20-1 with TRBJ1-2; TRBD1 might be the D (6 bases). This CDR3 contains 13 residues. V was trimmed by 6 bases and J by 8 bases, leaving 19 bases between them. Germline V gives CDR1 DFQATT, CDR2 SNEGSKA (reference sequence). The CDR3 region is CSATAGAAYGYTF. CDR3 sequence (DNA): TGCAGTGCCACGGCGGGGGCGGCTTACGGCTACACCTTC.

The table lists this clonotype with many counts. CDR3 region: CATSRSLANEQFF. Written as DNA, the CDR3 is TGTGCCACCAGCAGATCATTAGCAAATGAGCAGTTCTTC. The gene calls are TRBV15 and TRBJ2-1; no firm D call. Germline V CDR1 and CDR2: LNHNV, YYDKDF (reference sequence). The V gene lost 2 bases and the J gene lost 7 bases, with 9 bases spanning the gap. The CDR3 runs to 13 residues.

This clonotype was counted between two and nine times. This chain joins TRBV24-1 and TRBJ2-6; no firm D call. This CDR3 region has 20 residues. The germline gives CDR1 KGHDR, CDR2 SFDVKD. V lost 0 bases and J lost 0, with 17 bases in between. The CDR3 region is CATSDLLRDDLISGANVLTF. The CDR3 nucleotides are TGTGCCACCAGTGATTTGCTAAGAGATGACTTGATCTCTGGGGCCAACGTCCTGACTTTC.

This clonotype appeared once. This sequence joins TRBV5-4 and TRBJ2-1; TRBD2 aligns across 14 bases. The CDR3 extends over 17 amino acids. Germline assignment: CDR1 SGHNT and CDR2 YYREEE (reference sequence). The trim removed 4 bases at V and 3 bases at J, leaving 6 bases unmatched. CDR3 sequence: CASSPRTSGRRYNEQFF. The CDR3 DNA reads TGTGCCAGCAGCCCCCGGACTAGCGGGAGGCGCTACAATGAGCAGTTCTTC.

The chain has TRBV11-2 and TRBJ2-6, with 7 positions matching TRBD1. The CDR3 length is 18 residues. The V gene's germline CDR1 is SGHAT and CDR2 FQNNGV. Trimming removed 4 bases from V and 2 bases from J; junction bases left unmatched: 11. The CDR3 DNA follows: TGTGCCAGCAGCTCCGGCGAACAGGGGATAACTGGGGCCAACGTCCTGACTTTC. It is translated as CASSSGEQGITGANVLTF. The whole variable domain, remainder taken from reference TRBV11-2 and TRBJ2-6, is EAGVAQSPRYKIIEKRQSVAFWCNPISGHATLYWYQQILGQGPKLLIQFQNNGVVDDSQLPKDRFSAERLKGVDSTLKIQPAKLEDSAVYLCASSSGEQGITGANVLTFGAGSRLTVL.

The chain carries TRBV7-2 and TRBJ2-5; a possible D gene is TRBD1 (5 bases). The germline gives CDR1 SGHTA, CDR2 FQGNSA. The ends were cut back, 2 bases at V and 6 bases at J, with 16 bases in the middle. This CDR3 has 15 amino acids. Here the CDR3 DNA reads TGTGCCAGCAGCTTACAAGGGGCGCGTCCGAAGACCCAGTACTTC. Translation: CASSLQGARPKTQYF.

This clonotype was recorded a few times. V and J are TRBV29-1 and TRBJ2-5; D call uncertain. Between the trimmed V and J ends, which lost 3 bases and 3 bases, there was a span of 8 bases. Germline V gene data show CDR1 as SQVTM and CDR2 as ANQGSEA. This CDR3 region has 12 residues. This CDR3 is CSVDVGEETQYF. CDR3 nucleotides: TGCAGCGTTGATGTTGGAGAAGAGACCCAGTACTTC.

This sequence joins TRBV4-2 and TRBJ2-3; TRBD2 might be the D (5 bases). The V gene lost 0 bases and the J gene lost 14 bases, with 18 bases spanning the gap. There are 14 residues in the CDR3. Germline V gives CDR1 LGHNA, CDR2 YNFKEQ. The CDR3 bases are TGTGCCAGCAGCCAAGATGATGCGGACTCCCGGCGGTATTTT. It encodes CASSQDDADSRRYF.

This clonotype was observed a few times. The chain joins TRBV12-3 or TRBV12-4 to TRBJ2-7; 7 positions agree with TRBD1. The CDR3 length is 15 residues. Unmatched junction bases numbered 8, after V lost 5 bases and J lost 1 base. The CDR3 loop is CASSPGGDSSYEQYV. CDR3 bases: TGTGCCAGCAGTCCAGGGGGAGACAGTTCCTACGAGCAGTACGTC.

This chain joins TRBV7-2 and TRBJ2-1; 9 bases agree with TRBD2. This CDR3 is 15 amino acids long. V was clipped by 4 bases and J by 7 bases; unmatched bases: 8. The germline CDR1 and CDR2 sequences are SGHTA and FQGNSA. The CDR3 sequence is CASSSVAGGHNEQFF. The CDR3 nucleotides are TGTGCCAGCAGCTCCGTGGCGGGGGGGCATAATGAGCAGTTCTTC.

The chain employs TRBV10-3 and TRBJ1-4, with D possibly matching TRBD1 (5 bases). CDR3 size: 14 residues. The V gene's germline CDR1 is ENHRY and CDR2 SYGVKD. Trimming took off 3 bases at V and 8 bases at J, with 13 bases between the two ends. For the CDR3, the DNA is TGTGCCATCAGTGATACAGGTCGCGAAGAAAAACTGTTTTTT. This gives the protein CAISDTGREEKLFF.

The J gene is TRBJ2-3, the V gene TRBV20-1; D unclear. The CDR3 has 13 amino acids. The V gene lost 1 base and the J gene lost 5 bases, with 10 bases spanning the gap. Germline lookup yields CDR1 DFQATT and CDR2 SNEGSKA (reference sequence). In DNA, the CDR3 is TGCAGTGCTAGAGGGTCAGGCAGAGATACGCAGTATTTT. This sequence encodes CSARGSGRDTQYF.

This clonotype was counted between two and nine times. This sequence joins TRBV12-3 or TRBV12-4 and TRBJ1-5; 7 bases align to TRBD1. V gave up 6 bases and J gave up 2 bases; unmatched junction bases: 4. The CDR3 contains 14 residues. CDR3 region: CASRTGPGNQPQHF. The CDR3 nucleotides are TGTGCCAGCAGGACAGGGCCGGGCAATCAGCCCCAGCATTTT.

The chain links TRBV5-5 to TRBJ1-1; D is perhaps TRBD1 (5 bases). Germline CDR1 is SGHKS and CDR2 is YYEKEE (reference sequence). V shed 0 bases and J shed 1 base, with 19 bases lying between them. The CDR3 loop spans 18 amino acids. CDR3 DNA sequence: TGTGCCAGCAGCTTGGTTCCCGGGACCTCTCCTAAGAACACTGAAGCTTTCTTT. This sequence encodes CASSLVPGTSPKNTEAFF.

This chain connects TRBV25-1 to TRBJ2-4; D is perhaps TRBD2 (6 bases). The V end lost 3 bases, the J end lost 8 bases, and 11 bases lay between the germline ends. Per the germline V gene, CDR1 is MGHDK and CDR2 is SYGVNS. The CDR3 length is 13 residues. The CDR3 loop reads CASSEEGNDIQYF. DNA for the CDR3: TGTGCCAGCAGTGAGGAGGGGAATGACATTCAGTACTTC.

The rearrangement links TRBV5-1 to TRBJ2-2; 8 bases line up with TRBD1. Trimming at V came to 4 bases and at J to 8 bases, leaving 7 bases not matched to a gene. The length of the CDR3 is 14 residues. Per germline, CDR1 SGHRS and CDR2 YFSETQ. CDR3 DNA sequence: TGCGCCAGCAGCGGAACGACAGGGGCGGGGGAGCTGTTTTTT. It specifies CASSGTTGAGELFF.

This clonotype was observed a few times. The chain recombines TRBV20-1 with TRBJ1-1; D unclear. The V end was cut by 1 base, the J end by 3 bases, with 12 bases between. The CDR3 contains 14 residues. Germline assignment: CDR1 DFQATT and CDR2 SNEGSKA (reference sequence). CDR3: CSARVYLTDTEAFF. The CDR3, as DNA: TGCAGTGCTAGAGTCTACTTGACGGACACTGAAGCTTTCTTT.

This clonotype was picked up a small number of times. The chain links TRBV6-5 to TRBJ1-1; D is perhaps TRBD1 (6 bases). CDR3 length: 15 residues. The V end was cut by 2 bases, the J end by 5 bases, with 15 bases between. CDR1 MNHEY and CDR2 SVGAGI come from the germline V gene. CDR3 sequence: CASSYLQGKSTEAFF. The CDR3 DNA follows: TGTGCCAGCAGTTACCTCCAGGGGAAGTCTACTGAAGCTTTCTTT.

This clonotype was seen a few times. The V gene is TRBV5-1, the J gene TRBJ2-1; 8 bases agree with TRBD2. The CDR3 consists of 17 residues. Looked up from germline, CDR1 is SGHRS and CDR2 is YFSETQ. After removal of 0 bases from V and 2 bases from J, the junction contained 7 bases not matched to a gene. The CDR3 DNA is TGCGCCAGCAGCTTGGCTCTCGGGGGGGTCGCCTACAATGAGCAGTTCTTC. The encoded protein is CASSLALGGVAYNEQFF.

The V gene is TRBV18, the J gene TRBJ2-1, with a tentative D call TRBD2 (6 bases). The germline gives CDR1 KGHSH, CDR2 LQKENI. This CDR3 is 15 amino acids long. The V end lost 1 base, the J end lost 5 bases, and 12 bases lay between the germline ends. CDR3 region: CASSPRASVNNEQFF. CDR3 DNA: TGTGCCAGCTCACCACGCGCTAGCGTCAACAATGAGCAGTTCTTC.

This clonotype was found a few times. CDR3 sequence reads: CSAPRQDTDTQYF. In DNA form, the CDR3 reads TGCAGTGCTCCCAGACAGGACACAGATACGCAGTATTTT. The genes are TRBV20-1 and TRBJ2-3; maybe TRBD1 (6 bases). The CDR3 runs to 13 residues. V lost 5 bases to trimming and J lost 2 bases, with 11 bases between them. From germline, CDR1 is DFQATT and CDR2 SNEGSKA (reference sequence).

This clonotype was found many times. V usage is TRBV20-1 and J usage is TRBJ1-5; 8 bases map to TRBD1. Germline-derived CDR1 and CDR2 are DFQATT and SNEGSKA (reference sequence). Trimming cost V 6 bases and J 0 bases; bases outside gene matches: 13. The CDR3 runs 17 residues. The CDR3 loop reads CSATQGRGPYSNQPQHF. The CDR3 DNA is TGCAGTGCCACCCAGGGCAGGGGGCCCTATAGCAATCAGCCCCAGCATTTT.

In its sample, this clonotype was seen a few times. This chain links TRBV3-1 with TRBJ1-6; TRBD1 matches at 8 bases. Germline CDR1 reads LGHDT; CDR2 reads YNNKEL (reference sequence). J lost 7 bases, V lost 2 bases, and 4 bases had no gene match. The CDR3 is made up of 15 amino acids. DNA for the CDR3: TGTGCCAGCAGCCAACGGGACAGGACGAATTCACCCCTCCACTTT. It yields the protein CASSQRDRTNSPLHF. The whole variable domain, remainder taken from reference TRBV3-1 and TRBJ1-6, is DTAVSQTPKYLVTQMGNDKSIKCEQNLGHDTMYWYKQDSKKFLKIMFSYNNKELIINETVPNRFSPKSPDKAHLNLHINSLELGDSAVYFCASSQRDRTNSPLHFGNGTRLTVT.

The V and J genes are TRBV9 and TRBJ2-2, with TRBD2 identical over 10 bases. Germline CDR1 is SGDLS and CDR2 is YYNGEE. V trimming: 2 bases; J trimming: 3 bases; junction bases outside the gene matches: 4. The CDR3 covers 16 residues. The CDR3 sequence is CASSVLAGVDTGELFF. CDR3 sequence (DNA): TGTGCCAGCAGCGTCCTAGCGGGGGTCGACACCGGGGAGCTGTTTTTT.

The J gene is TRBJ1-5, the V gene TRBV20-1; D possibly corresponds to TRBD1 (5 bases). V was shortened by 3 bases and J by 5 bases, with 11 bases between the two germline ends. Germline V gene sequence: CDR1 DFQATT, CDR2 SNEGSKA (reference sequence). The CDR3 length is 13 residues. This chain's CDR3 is CSARRQKDQPQHF. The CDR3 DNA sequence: TGCAGTGCTAGGCGACAGAAGGATCAGCCCCAGCATTTT.

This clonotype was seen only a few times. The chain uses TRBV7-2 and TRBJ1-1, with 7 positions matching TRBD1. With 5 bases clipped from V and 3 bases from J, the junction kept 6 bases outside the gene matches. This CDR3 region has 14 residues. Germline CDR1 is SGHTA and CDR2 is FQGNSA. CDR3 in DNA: TGTGCCAGCAGCGGGACAGCGACGGACACTGAAGCTTTCTTT. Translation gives CASSGTATDTEAFF.